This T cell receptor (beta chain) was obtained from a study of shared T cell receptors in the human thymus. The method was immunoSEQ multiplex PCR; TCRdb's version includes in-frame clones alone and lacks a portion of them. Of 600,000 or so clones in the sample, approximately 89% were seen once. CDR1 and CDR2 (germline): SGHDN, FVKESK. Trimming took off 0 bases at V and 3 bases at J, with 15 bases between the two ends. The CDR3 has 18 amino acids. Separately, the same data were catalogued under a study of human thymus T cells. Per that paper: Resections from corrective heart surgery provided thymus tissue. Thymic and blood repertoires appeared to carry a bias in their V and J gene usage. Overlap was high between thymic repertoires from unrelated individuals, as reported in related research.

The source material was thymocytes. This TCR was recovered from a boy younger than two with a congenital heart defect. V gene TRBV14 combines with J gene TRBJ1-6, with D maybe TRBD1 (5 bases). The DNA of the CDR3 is TGTGCCAGCAGCCAAGATTGGGGCCCGACCTTCTATAATTCACCCCTCCACTTT. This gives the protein CASSQDWGPTFYNSPLHF.